This note documents a single T cell receptor (beta chain) sequence. The sample is drawn from a study of blood T cell repertoires in COVID-19. CDR3 length equals 17 residues. The germline gives CDR1 SGDLS, CDR2 YYNGEE. After removal of 3 bases from V and 4 bases from J, the junction contained 6 bases not matched to a gene. Generated by immunoSEQ multiplex PCR, the TCRdb table keeps only in-frame clones and is missing some. Of under 300,000 clones listed, 70% to 90% are singletons. Material: peripheral blood. This TCR was recovered from a man aged 60-69 years with acute or convalescent COVID-19. The gene calls are TRBV9 and TRBJ2-3; TRBD2 agrees at 15 bases. The CDR3 spells CASSGTSGRALADTQYF. The CDR3 DNA is TGTGCCAGCAGCGGGACTAGCGGGAGGGCCTTGGCAGATACGCAGTATTTT.